The rows below give T cell receptor beta chains drawn from one sample of a study of post-analysis software for immune sequencing data. TCRdb called the PCR reads again in MiXCR, with one record for every CDR3 protein. Seen here are about 820,000 distinct CDR3 sequences, approximately 50% observed once, and the top ten hold about 4.8%. Sequenced: blood. These receptors were collected from a girl aged 10 to 17 with multiple sclerosis. CDR3s include the opening cysteine and the closing phenylalanine or tryptophan. D genes are given only for firm matches. Rows give clone size only sometimes, using once, few, many, or a class for an expanded clone.

abundance: .; v_gene: TRBV5-1; d_gene: .; j_gene: TRBJ1-4; CDR3nt: TGCGCCAGCAGCTACCCGTTGGCCGCGGCTAATGAAAAACGGTTTTTT; CDR3aa: CASSYPLAAANEKRFF
abundance: .; v_gene: TRBV27; d_gene: .; j_gene: TRBJ1-1; CDR3nt: TGTGCCAGCAGTTTATCTGAGGACAGACCAAAATGCACTGAAGCTTTCTTT; CDR3aa: CASSLSEDRPKCTEAFF
abundance: .; v_gene: TRBV20-1; d_gene: TRBD2; j_gene: TRBJ2-7; CDR3nt: TGCAGTGCTAGAGATCTCTCCCCAGCGGGACGGCAGTACTTC; CDR3aa: CSARDLSPAGRQYF
abundance: few; v_gene: TRBV15; d_gene: TRBD1; j_gene: TRBJ1-2; CDR3nt: TGTGCCACCAGCATCTTGGGACAGGGCCTCCTCTCCTATGGCTACACCTTC; CDR3aa: CATSILGQGLLSYGYTF
abundance: few; v_gene: TRBV7-2; d_gene: .; j_gene: TRBJ2-5; CDR3nt: TGTGCCAGCAGCTTAGTGTCGGGACGCGTGGAGACCCAGTACTTC; CDR3aa: CASSLVSGRVETQYF
abundance: once; v_gene: TRBV5-1; d_gene: .; j_gene: TRBJ2-7; CDR3nt: TGCGCCAGCAGCTTACCAGGAGAATTCGAGCAGTACTTC; CDR3aa: CASSLPGEFEQYF
abundance: .; v_gene: TRBV29-1; d_gene: .; j_gene: TRBJ2-6; CDR3nt: TGCAGCGTTGCCCGCGGCTCTGGGGCCAACGTCCTGACTTTC; CDR3aa: CSVARGSGANVLTF
abundance: .; v_gene: TRBV6-1; d_gene: .; j_gene: TRBJ1-1; CDR3nt: TGTGCCAGCACCCCCTTTGTGAACACTGAAGCTTTCTTT; CDR3aa: CASTPFVNTEAFF
abundance: .; v_gene: TRBV27; d_gene: TRBD2; j_gene: TRBJ2-5; CDR3nt: TGTGCCAGCAGTTCAAAGACTAGCGGGAGACCCACTTACGAGTACTTC; CDR3aa: CASSSKTSGRPTYEYF
abundance: few; v_gene: TRBV7-2; d_gene: .; j_gene: TRBJ1-1; CDR3nt: TGTGCCAGCAGTCTCACGGCGAGGTATTTGAACACTGAAGCTTTCTTT; CDR3aa: CASSLTARYLNTEAFF
abundance: .; v_gene: TRBV7-2; d_gene: .; j_gene: TRBJ1-2; CDR3nt: TGTGCCAGCAGCTACTGGACAGTCGGGGGCTACACCTTC; CDR3aa: CASSYWTVGGYTF
abundance: few; v_gene: TRBV20-1; d_gene: .; j_gene: TRBJ2-7; CDR3nt: TGCAGTGCGATCGAACCCCGGAGCTCCTACGAGCAGTACTTC; CDR3aa: CSAIEPRSSYEQYF
abundance: once; v_gene: TRBV12-3/TRBV12-4; d_gene: .; j_gene: TRBJ2-3; CDR3nt: TGTGCCAGCAGCCCCCGGGCCCTCGGAACAGATACGGAGTATTTT; CDR3aa: CASSPRALGTDTEYF
abundance: few; v_gene: TRBV12-5; d_gene: TRBD1; j_gene: TRBJ2-7; CDR3nt: TGTGCTAGTGGTTTGGTACCCCCGGGACAGGGAGGCGAGCAGTACTTC; CDR3aa: CASGLVPPGQGGEQYF
abundance: .; v_gene: TRBV20-1; d_gene: .; j_gene: TRBJ2-5; CDR3nt: TGCAGTGCTGAAAGCGAGACCCAGTACTTC; CDR3aa: CSAESETQYF
abundance: .; v_gene: TRBV4-1; d_gene: .; j_gene: TRBJ2-7; CDR3nt: TGCGCCAGCAGCCAACCCCCTGCGTACGAGCAGTACTTC; CDR3aa: CASSQPPAYEQYF
abundance: .; v_gene: TRBV7-2; d_gene: TRBD2; j_gene: TRBJ2-1; CDR3nt: TGTGCCAGCAGCCTCAAGCGGGGGGTGGAGAATGAGCAGTTCTTC; CDR3aa: CASSLKRGVENEQFF
abundance: .; v_gene: TRBV29-1; d_gene: .; j_gene: TRBJ1-1; CDR3nt: TGCAGCGTTGCTAGGGGTCGAGACACTGAAGCTTTCTTT; CDR3aa: CSVARGRDTEAFF
abundance: .; v_gene: TRBV4-2; d_gene: TRBD1; j_gene: TRBJ1-2; CDR3nt: TGTGCCAGCAGCCAAGCCCCGACAGGGACTAACTATGGCTACACCTTC; CDR3aa: CASSQAPTGTNYGYTF
abundance: .; v_gene: TRBV27; d_gene: TRBD1; j_gene: TRBJ1-6; CDR3nt: TGTGCCAGCAGCCAAGGGGGCCCCTATAATTCACCCCTCCACTTT; CDR3aa: CASSQGGPYNSPLHF
abundance: .; v_gene: TRBV2; d_gene: TRBD1; j_gene: TRBJ2-3; CDR3nt: TGTGCCAGCAAACCGGGACAGTCCACAGATACGCAGTATTTT; CDR3aa: CASKPGQSTDTQYF
abundance: .; v_gene: TRBV12-3/TRBV12-4; d_gene: TRBD1; j_gene: TRBJ2-7; CDR3nt: TGTGCCAGCAGTTTAACCGGGACAGGGGGCTACAATGAGCAGTACTTC; CDR3aa: CASSLTGTGGYNEQYF
abundance: .; v_gene: TRBV29-1; d_gene: .; j_gene: TRBJ1-1; CDR3nt: TGCAGCGTTGGTTCGGCTGAAGCTTTCTTT; CDR3aa: CSVGSAEAFF
abundance: .; v_gene: TRBV29-1; d_gene: .; j_gene: TRBJ1-1; CDR3nt: TGCAGCGTCCGAAGGTGGGAACCAAACACTGAAGCTTTCTTT; CDR3aa: CSVRRWEPNTEAFF
abundance: .; v_gene: TRBV7-2; d_gene: TRBD1; j_gene: TRBJ2-7; CDR3nt: TGTGCCAGCAGCTCGTCCGAGACAGGGAAATCGGTAGCCTACGAGCAGTACTTC; CDR3aa: CASSSSETGKSVAYEQYF
abundance: .; v_gene: TRBV29-1; d_gene: .; j_gene: TRBJ2-3; CDR3nt: TGCAGCGCCGGGGGTAGATCTAGCACAGATACGCAGTATTTT; CDR3aa: CSAGGRSSTDTQYF
abundance: .; v_gene: TRBV7-9; d_gene: .; j_gene: TRBJ2-5; CDR3nt: TGTGCCAGCAGCTTATCCCGGGCCGGACAAGAGACCCAGTACTTC; CDR3aa: CASSLSRAGQETQYF
abundance: .; v_gene: TRBV18; d_gene: .; j_gene: TRBJ2-7; CDR3nt: TGTGCCAGCTCACCATTGATTGCAGGTGGAACCCAAAGCTCCTACGTGCAGTACTTC; CDR3aa: CASSPLIAGGTQSSYVQYF
abundance: once; v_gene: TRBV20-1; d_gene: .; j_gene: TRBJ2-1; CDR3nt: TGCAGTGTCAGAGTTAGTCATCGGTTCGGTGAGCAGTTCTTC; CDR3aa: CSVRVSHRFGEQFF
abundance: .; v_gene: TRBV6-6; d_gene: .; j_gene: TRBJ1-2; CDR3nt: TGTGCCAGCAGTTATCTCATAGGGTCCGGCTACACCTTC; CDR3aa: CASSYLIGSGYTF
abundance: .; v_gene: TRBV7-2; d_gene: TRBD1; j_gene: TRBJ2-3; CDR3nt: TGTGCCAGCAGCTTTACGGACAGGGGTAGCACAGATACGCAGTATTTT; CDR3aa: CASSFTDRGSTDTQYF
abundance: .; v_gene: TRBV2; d_gene: TRBD1; j_gene: TRBJ1-5; CDR3nt: TGTGCCAGCAGTGAAGGGATACGGCAGGGGGATCAGCCCCAGCATTTT; CDR3aa: CASSEGIRQGDQPQHF
abundance: .; v_gene: TRBV25-1; d_gene: .; j_gene: TRBJ2-3; CDR3nt: TGTGCCAGCAGTTCGCGGAGTATGAGCACAGATACGCAGTATTTT; CDR3aa: CASSSRSMSTDTQYF
abundance: .; v_gene: TRBV10-3; d_gene: TRBD1; j_gene: TRBJ2-7; CDR3nt: TGTGCCATCAGTGAGTCGATGAGGGACAGGACAGGGTTGCACGAGCAGTACTTC; CDR3aa: CAISESMRDRTGLHEQYF
abundance: few; v_gene: TRBV5-1; d_gene: .; j_gene: TRBJ2-6; CDR3nt: TGCGCCAGCAGCTGGGATGGGGTGTCAGGGGCCAACGTCCTGACTTTC; CDR3aa: CASSWDGVSGANVLTF
abundance: few; v_gene: TRBV3-1; d_gene: TRBD1; j_gene: TRBJ1-2; CDR3nt: TGTGCCAGCAGCCTCGGACAGGGGAGCGGCTATGGCTACACCTTC; CDR3aa: CASSLGQGSGYGYTF
abundance: .; v_gene: TRBV7-2; d_gene: .; j_gene: TRBJ2-1; CDR3nt: TGTGCCAGCAGCTTAGGCAGGACCGGCCACAATGAGCAGTTCTTC; CDR3aa: CASSLGRTGHNEQFF
abundance: few; v_gene: TRBV21-1; d_gene: .; j_gene: TRBJ2-4; CDR3nt: TGTGCCAGCAGCAAAGATGGGCAGGTAGTGGCCAAAAACATTCAGTACTTC; CDR3aa: CASSKDGQVVAKNIQYF
abundance: .; v_gene: TRBV5-1; d_gene: TRBD1; j_gene: TRBJ2-5; CDR3nt: TGCGCCAGCAGACCGGGACAGGGCTACGGGCAGTACTTC; CDR3aa: CASRPGQGYGQYF
abundance: few; v_gene: TRBV7-3; d_gene: .; j_gene: TRBJ2-3; CDR3nt: TGTGCCAGCAGCCCATCGGGGCTATCCCATACAGATACGCAGTATTTT; CDR3aa: CASSPSGLSHTDTQYF
abundance: .; v_gene: TRBV20-1; d_gene: TRBD2; j_gene: TRBJ2-1; CDR3nt: TGCAGGCCCTGGGCTAGCGGGAACAATGAGCAGTTCTTC; CDR3aa: CRPWASGNNEQFF
abundance: .; v_gene: TRBV10-3; d_gene: .; j_gene: TRBJ1-1; CDR3nt: TGTGCCATCAGTGAGGGCCCGGGGAGGGGGAACACTGAAGCTTTCTTT; CDR3aa: CAISEGPGRGNTEAFF
abundance: few; v_gene: TRBV7-9; d_gene: .; j_gene: TRBJ2-7; CDR3nt: TGTGCCAGCAGAGACAATACCCTCAACGAGCAGTACTTC; CDR3aa: CASRDNTLNEQYF
abundance: .; v_gene: TRBV7-9; d_gene: TRBD2; j_gene: TRBJ2-1; CDR3nt: TGTGCCACCCCTGGGGCGCTAGCGGGAGGGAACTACAATGAGCAGTTCTTC; CDR3aa: CATPGALAGGNYNEQFF
abundance: .; v_gene: TRBV29-1; d_gene: TRBD1; j_gene: TRBJ2-3; CDR3nt: TGCAGCGTCCTCAGGGACAGGGCCAGCACAGATACGCAGTATTTT; CDR3aa: CSVLRDRASTDTQYF
abundance: few; v_gene: TRBV7-2; d_gene: TRBD1; j_gene: TRBJ2-7; CDR3nt: TGTGCCAGCAGCCGACCGGGACAGGGTCGTTACGAGCAGTACTTC; CDR3aa: CASSRPGQGRYEQYF
abundance: once; v_gene: TRBV5-1; d_gene: .; j_gene: TRBJ1-1; CDR3nt: TGCGCCAGCAGCTTGGAGGGGCGGACCCTGAACACTGAAGCTTTCTTT; CDR3aa: CASSLEGRTLNTEAFF
abundance: .; v_gene: TRBV10-3; d_gene: TRBD1; j_gene: TRBJ2-7; CDR3nt: TGTGCCATCGGACAGGGATTGGGCTCCTACGAGCAGTACTTC; CDR3aa: CAIGQGLGSYEQYF
abundance: once; v_gene: TRBV6-2/TRBV6-3; d_gene: TRBD1; j_gene: TRBJ2-2; CDR3nt: TGTGCCAGCAGTCGCGCCGGACAGGGGATGACCGGGGAGCTGTTTTTT; CDR3aa: CASSRAGQGMTGELFF
abundance: .; v_gene: TRBV19; d_gene: .; j_gene: TRBJ2-6; CDR3nt: TGTGCCAGTAGTATAAAAGGGACGGGGGCCAACGTCCTGACTTTC; CDR3aa: CASSIKGTGANVLTF
abundance: .; v_gene: TRBV12-3/TRBV12-4; d_gene: TRBD1; j_gene: TRBJ2-5; CDR3nt: TGTGCCAGCAGTATCGGGACAGGGATGAGGGAGCAGTACTTC; CDR3aa: CASSIGTGMREQYF
abundance: .; v_gene: TRBV12-3/TRBV12-4; d_gene: .; j_gene: TRBJ1-1; CDR3nt: TGTGCCAGCAGTTTTCTTGTCCCCGGTAGTAGGGACATGAACACTGAAGCTTTCTTT; CDR3aa: CASSFLVPGSRDMNTEAFF
abundance: .; v_gene: TRBV18; d_gene: TRBD1; j_gene: TRBJ1-6; CDR3nt: TGTGCCAGCTCACCACAGGGGGCAGACAATTCACCCCTCCACTTT; CDR3aa: CASSPQGADNSPLHF